This T cell receptor beta chain was sequenced during a study of T-cell memory formation after mild COVID-19. General study results and limits: Memory from before infection featured some responding clones, which suggests cross-reactive memory joined. CD4+ contracting clones were mainly CM and EM; CD8+ ones, EMRA.

On this clonotype itself: Its antigen is unknown.

The germline V gene has CDR1 MNHEY and CDR2 SVGEGT. There are 16 residues in the CDR3. V gave up 2 bases and J gave up 4 bases, with 15 bases separating them. TCRdb reanalysed the 5' RACE reads using MiXCR and keeps one entry per CDR3 protein. Of approximately 180,000 distinct CDR3 sequences listed, more than 15% are singletons. The sequence was obtained from an adult woman who had mild COVID-19 (a few samples of this study predate the infection). Cell type and time point are not known. The rearrangement joins TRBV6-2 or TRBV6-3 to TRBJ1-5; D is perhaps TRBD1 (6 bases). The sequenced material came from PBMCs or a T cell subset sorted from them (not recorded which). DNA of the CDR3: TGTGCCAGCAGTTACGGGTCGACAGGCCTAAATCAGCCCCAGCATTTT. This translates into CASSYGSTGLNQPQHF.